This record covers a single T cell receptor (beta chain). Its antigen is as yet unknown. These data come from a study of cytomegalovirus exposure and HLA in healthy donors. Primers: 60 Vbeta forward and 13 Jbeta reverse. Libraries were prepared by immunoSEQ multiplex PCR; TCRdb keeps only in-frame clonotypes and omits some of them. The sample comprises 250,000 to 350,000 clones, roughly 90% of which are singletons, and almost 4% rests with the top ten. Findings and caveats of the study: With DRB1 most and HLA-C fewest, TCR association rates differed between HLA loci in a later analysis.

CDR1 MDHEN and CDR2 SYDVKM come from the germline V gene. The CDR3 runs 16 residues. Trimming pared 3 bases from V and 3 bases from J, leaving 18 bases between. Sequenced: PBMCs. The chain recombines TRBV28 with TRBJ2-7, with D possibly TRBD2 on 5 matching bases. This receptor was obtained from a middle-aged man in good health and CMV-seropositive. The CDR3 protein is CASSFGRESIIYEQYF. In DNA form, the CDR3 reads TGTGCCAGCAGTTTTGGCCGGGAAAGTATTATCTACGAGCAGTACTTC.